The rows below give T cell receptor beta chains drawn from one sample of a study of cytomegalovirus exposure and HLA in healthy donors. Profiling relied on immunoSEQ multiplex PCR, and the TCRdb table lists in-frame clones only, not all of them. The table records some 84,000 clones, roughly 93% of them present only once. Material: PBMCs. All receptors come from a man younger than 40 in good health and CMV-seronegative. The CDR3 runs from the conserved cysteine through the conserved F or W. A D gene is named only where the DNA matches it firmly. Not all rows give a size; the values are once, few, many and, for expanded clones, a class.

TRBJ2-3	TRBV11-2	-	-	CASSARGGAGTDTQYF	TGTGCCAGCAGTGCGAGGGGGGGCGCGGGCACAGATACGCAGTATTTT
TRBJ1-4	TRBV30	-	TRBD1	CAFGTGEDRTNEKLFF	TGTGCCTTCGGGACAGGGGAGGATAGGACTAATGAAAAACTGTTTTTT
TRBJ1-5	TRBV28	-	-	CASNWASSNQPQHF	TGTGCCAGCAATTGGGCGAGCAGCAATCAGCCCCAGCATTTT
TRBJ2-7	TRBV5-8	-	TRBD1	CASSFRDRGPEQYF	TGTGCCAGCAGCTTTAGGGACAGGGGACCCGAGCAGTACTTC
TRBJ1-6	TRBV6-5	-	-	CASSPGGDSPLHF	TGTGCCAGCAGTCCGGGGGGGGATTCACCCCTCCACTTT
TRBJ1-3	TRBV21-1	-	-	CASSKEDNSGNTIYF	TGTGCCAGCAGCAAAGAGGACAACTCTGGAAACACCATATATTTT
TRBJ2-2	TRBV9	few	-	CASSDGTPTGELFF	TGTGCCAGCAGCGATGGGACACCCACCGGGGAGCTGTTTTTT
TRBJ2-5	TRBV4-2	medium-sized	TRBD2	CASSQERGGPETQYF	TGTGCCAGCAGCCAAGAGCGGGGGGGCCCAGAGACCCAGTACTTC
TRBJ2-1	TRBV19	-	TRBD2	CASSITGRANEQFF	TGTGCCAGTAGTATTACCGGGAGGGCCAATGAGCAGTTCTTC
TRBJ1-1	TRBV28	-	-	CASSLIQMNTEAFF	TGTGCCAGCAGTTTAATACAGATGAACACTGAAGCTTTCTTT
TRBJ1-1	TRBV5-1	-	-	CASSLIGEGDTEAFF	TGCGCCAGCAGCTTAATAGGGGAGGGGGACACTGAAGCTTTCTTT
TRBJ1-2	TRBV27	-	-	CASRYSGHQNGYTF	TGTGCCAGCAGGTACTCGGGACACCAAAATGGCTACACCTTC
TRBJ2-7	TRBV6-1	once	TRBD2	CASSEGLAGSYEQYF	TGTGCCAGCAGTGAAGGACTAGCGGGATCCTACGAGCAGTACTTC
TRBJ2-7	TRBV5-1	-	TRBD2	CASSLGLAGGQTNYEQYF	TGCGCCAGCAGCTTGGGACTAGCGGGGGGCCAGACTAATTACGAGCAGTACTTC
TRBJ1-1	TRBV2	once	-	CASSTRAGSTEAFF	TGTGCCAGCAGCACCCGAGCCGGGAGCACTGAAGCTTTCTTT
TRBJ2-7	TRBV6-5	-	TRBD2	CASSRGASGTYEQYF	TGTGCCAGCAGTCGGGGGGCTAGCGGGACCTACGAGCAGTACTTC
TRBJ1-4	TRBV21-1	-	-	CASSKVPWYGDEKLFF	TGTGCCAGCAGCAAAGTACCTTGGTACGGAGATGAAAAACTGTTTTTT
TRBJ1-1	TRBV19	-	-	CASANMNTEAFF	TGTGCCAGCGCCAACATGAACACTGAAGCTTTCTTT
TRBJ2-6	TRBV19	-	-	CASRDMSGANVLTF	TGTGCCAGTAGGGACATGTCTGGGGCCAACGTCCTGACTTTC
TRBJ1-1	TRBV28	-	TRBD1	CASSFLRTGGTEAFF	TGTGCCAGCAGTTTCCTTCGGACAGGGGGCACTGAAGCTTTCTTT
TRBJ2-2	TRBV7-9	-	TRBD1	CASSGTGGGELFF	TGTGCCAGCAGCGGGACAGGGGGCGGGGAGCTGTTTTTT
TRBJ2-3	TRBV5-1	-	-	CASSLGRSGDTQYF	TGCGCCAGCAGCCTGGGCCGTTCGGGAGATACGCAGTATTTT
TRBJ2-1	TRBV12-5	-	TRBD1	CASGAPGTGFYNEQFF	TGTGCTAGTGGCGCCCCGGGGACAGGGTTCTACAATGAGCAGTTCTTC
TRBJ2-7	TRBV28	-	TRBD2	CASRSGRAGYEQYF	TGTGCCAGTCGTAGCGGGAGGGCCGGCTACGAGCAGTACTTC
TRBJ2-3	TRBV5-1	-	TRBD2	CASSLGAGGTDTQYF	TGCGCCAGCAGCTTGGGAGCGGGGGGCACAGATACGCAGTATTTT
TRBJ2-5	TRBV28	-	TRBD1	CASRVGQGRGETQYF	TGTGCCAGCAGAGTGGGACAGGGAAGAGGAGAGACCCAGTACTTC
TRBJ1-3	TRBV28	once	TRBD1	CASSLPGTAGNTIYF	TGTGCCAGCAGTTTACCGGGGACAGCTGGAAACACCATATATTTT
TRBJ1-6	TRBV6-5	-	-	CASSYRQGSPLHF	TGTGCCAGCAGTTATCGGCAGGGTTCACCCCTCCACTTT
TRBJ2-7	TRBV27	few	TRBD1	CASRGLDREIYEQYF	TGTGCCAGCAGGGGGCTGGACAGGGAAATCTACGAGCAGTACTTC
TRBJ1-5	TRBV5-1	few	-	CASSLAGNQPQHF	TGCGCCAGCAGCTTGGCAGGGAATCAGCCCCAGCATTTT
TRBJ2-7	TRBV6-6	-	TRBD2	CASSKTSGSVTYEQYF	TGTGCCAGCAGCAAGACTAGCGGGAGCGTCACCTACGAGCAGTACTTC
TRBJ2-5	TRBV6-5	-	-	CASSYEWAGQETQYF	TGTGCCAGCAGTTACGAGTGGGCGGGACAAGAGACCCAGTACTTC
TRBJ2-7	TRBV2	-	TRBD1	CASSETPTGVSYEQYF	TGTGCCAGCAGTGAAACCCCGACAGGGGTGTCCTACGAGCAGTACTTC
TRBJ2-7	TRBV29-1	-	-	CSVEIQGRQYSYEQYF	TGCAGTGTTGAAATACAGGGTAGACAATACTCCTACGAGCAGTACTTC
TRBJ1-1	TRBV25-1	once	-	CASREGRGTEAFF	TGTGCCAGCAGGGAAGGGAGGGGCACTGAAGCTTTCTTT
TRBJ2-7	TRBV28	-	-	CASRPPRGVAEQYF	TGTGCCAGCAGGCCCCCCAGGGGGGTGGCCGAGCAGTACTTC
TRBJ2-3	TRBV5-1	-	TRBD1	CASGEPDRDIYHTQYF	TGCGCCAGCGGAGAACCGGACAGGGATATTTACCATACGCAGTATTTT
TRBJ2-7	TRBV5-1	-	TRBD2	CASSPTVGTSGGYEQYF	TGCGCCAGCAGCCCTACGGTGGGGACTAGCGGGGGCTACGAGCAGTACTTC
TRBJ1-1	TRBV5-4	-	TRBD1	CASSLAGGQGFKAFF	TGTGCCAGCAGCTTGGCCGGAGGACAGGGCTTTAAAGCTTTCTTT
TRBJ1-1	TRBV20-1	-	-	CSANRRGAFF	TGCAGTGCTAATCGCCGGGGAGCTTTCTTT
TRBJ1-2	TRBV10-1	once	-	CASSESAGGYGYTF	TGCGCCAGCAGTGAGTCAGCCGGGGGCTATGGCTACACCTTC
TRBJ1-2	TRBV9	-	-	CASSATPQGRFGYTF	TGTGCCAGCAGCGCCACCCCCCAGGGGCGGTTTGGCTACACCTTC
TRBJ1-2	TRBV20-1	-	TRBD1	CSLTGTGSHTF	TGCAGTTTAACCGGGACAGGCTCACACACCTTC
TRBJ2-7	TRBV20-1	few	-	CSATSGEQYF	TGCAGTGCTACGAGTGGCGAGCAGTACTTC
TRBJ2-5	TRBV5-8	once	-	CASHKYTMMETQYF	TGTGCCAGCCACAAATATACCATGATGGAGACCCAGTACTTC
TRBJ2-1	TRBV9	once	-	CASSVGSYNEQFF	TGTGCCAGCAGCGTCGGCTCCTACAATGAGCAGTTCTTC
TRBJ2-5	TRBV11-2	-	-	CASSLGGRQGETQYF	TGTGCCAGCAGCTTAGGGGGGAGGCAGGGCGAGACCCAGTACTTC
TRBJ1-5	TRBV19	-	TRBD1	CASSSRGPNQPQHF	TGTGCCAGTAGTAGCAGGGGGCCGAATCAGCCCCAGCATTTT